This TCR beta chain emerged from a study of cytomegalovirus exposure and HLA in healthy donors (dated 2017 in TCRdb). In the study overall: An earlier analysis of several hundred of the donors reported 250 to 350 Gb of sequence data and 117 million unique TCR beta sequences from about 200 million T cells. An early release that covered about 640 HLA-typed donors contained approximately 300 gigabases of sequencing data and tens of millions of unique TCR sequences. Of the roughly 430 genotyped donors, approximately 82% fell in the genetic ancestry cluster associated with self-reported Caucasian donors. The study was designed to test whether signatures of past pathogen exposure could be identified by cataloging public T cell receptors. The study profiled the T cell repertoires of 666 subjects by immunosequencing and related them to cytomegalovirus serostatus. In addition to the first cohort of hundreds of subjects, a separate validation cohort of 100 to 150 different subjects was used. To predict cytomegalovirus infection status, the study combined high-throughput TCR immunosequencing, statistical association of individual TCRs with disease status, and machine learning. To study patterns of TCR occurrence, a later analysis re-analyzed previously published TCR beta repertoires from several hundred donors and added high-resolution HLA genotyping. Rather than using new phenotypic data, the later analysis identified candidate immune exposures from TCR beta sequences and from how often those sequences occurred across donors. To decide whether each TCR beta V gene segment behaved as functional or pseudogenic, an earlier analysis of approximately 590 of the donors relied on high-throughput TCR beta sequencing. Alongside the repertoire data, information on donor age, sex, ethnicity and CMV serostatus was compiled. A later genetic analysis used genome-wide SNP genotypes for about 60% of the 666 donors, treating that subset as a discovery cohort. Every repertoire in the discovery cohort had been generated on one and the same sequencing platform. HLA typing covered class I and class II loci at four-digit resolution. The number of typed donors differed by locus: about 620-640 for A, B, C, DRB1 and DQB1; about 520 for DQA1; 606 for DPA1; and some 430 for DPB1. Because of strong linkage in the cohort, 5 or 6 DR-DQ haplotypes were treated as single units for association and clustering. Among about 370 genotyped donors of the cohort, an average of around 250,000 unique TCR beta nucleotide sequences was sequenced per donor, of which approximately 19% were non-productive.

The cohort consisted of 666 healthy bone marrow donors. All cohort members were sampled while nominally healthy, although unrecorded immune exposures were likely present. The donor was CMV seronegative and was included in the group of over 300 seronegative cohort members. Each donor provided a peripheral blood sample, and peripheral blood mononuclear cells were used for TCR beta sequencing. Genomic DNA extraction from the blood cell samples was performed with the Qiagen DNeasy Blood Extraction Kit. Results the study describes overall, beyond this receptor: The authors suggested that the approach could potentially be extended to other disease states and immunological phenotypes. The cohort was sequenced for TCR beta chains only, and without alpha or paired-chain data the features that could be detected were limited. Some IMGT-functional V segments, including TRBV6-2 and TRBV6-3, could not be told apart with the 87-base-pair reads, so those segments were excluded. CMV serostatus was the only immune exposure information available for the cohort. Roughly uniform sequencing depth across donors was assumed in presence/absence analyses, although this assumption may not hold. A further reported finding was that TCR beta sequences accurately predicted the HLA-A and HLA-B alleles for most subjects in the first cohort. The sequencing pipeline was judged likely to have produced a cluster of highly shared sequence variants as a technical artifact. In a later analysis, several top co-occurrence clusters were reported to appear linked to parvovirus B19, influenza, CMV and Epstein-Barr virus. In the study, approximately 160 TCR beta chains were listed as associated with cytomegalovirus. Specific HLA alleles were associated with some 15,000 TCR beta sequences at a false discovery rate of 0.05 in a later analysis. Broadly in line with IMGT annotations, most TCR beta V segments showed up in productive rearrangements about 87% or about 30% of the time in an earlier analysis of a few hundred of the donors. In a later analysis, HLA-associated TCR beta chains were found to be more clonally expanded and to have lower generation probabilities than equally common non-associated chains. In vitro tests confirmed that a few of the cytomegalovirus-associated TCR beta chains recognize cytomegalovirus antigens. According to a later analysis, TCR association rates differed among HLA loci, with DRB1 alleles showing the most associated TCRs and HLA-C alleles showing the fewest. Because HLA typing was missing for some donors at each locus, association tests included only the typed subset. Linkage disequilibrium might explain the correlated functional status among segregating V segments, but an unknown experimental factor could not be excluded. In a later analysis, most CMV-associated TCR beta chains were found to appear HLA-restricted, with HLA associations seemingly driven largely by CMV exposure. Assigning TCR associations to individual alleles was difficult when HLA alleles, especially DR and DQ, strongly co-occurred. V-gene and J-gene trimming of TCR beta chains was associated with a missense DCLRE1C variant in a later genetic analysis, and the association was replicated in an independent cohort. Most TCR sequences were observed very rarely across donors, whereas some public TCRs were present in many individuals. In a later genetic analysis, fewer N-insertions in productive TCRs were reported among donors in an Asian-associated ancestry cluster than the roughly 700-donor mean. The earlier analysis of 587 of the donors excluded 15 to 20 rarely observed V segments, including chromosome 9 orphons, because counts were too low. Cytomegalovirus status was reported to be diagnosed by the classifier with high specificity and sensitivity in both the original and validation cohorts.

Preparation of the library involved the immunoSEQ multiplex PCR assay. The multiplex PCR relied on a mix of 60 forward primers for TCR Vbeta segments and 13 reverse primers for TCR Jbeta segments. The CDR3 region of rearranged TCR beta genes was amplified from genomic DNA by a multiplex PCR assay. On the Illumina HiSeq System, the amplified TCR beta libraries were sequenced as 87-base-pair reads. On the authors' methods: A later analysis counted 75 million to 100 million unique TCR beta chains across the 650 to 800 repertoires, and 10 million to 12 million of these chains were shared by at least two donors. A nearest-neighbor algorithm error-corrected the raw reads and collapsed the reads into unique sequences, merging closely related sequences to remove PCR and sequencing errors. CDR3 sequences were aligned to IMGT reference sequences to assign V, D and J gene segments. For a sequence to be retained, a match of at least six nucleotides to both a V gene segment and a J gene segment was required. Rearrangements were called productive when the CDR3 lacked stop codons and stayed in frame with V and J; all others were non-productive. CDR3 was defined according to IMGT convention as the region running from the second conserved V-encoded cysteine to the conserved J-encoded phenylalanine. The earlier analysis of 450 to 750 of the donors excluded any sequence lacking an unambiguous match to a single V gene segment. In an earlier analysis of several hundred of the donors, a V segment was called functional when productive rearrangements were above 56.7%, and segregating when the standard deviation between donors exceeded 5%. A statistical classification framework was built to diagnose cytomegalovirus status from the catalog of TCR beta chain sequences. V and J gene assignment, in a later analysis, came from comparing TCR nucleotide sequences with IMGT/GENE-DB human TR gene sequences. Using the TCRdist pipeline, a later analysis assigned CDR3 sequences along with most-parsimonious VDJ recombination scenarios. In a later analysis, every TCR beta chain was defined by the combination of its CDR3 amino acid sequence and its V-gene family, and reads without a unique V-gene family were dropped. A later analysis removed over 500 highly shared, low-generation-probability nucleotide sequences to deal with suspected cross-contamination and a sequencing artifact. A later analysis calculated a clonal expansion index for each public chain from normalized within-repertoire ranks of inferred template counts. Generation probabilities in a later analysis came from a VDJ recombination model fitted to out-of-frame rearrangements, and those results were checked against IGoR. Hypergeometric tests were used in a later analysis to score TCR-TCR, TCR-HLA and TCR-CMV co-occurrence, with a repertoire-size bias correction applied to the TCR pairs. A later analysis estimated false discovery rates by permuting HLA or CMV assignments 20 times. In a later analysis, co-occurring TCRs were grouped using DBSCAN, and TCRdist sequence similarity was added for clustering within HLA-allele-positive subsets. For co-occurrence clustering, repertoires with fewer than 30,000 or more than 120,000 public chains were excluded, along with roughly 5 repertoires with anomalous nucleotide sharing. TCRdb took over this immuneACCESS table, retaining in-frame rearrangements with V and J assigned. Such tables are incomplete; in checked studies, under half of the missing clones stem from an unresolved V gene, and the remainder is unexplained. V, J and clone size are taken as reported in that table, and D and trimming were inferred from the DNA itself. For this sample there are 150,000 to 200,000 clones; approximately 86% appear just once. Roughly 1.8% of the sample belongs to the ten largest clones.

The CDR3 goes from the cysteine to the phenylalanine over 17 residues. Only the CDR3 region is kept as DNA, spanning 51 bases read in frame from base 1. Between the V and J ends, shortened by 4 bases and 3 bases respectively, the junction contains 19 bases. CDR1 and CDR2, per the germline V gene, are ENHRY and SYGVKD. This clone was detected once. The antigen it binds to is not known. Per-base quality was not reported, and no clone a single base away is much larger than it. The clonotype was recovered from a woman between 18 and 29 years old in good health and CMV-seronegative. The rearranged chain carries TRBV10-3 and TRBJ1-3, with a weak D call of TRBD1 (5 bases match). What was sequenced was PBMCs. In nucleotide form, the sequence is TGTGCCATCAGTGCAGGGTCTACAGCCCTCCTTGGAAACACCATATATTTT. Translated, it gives CAISAGSTALLGNTIYF.